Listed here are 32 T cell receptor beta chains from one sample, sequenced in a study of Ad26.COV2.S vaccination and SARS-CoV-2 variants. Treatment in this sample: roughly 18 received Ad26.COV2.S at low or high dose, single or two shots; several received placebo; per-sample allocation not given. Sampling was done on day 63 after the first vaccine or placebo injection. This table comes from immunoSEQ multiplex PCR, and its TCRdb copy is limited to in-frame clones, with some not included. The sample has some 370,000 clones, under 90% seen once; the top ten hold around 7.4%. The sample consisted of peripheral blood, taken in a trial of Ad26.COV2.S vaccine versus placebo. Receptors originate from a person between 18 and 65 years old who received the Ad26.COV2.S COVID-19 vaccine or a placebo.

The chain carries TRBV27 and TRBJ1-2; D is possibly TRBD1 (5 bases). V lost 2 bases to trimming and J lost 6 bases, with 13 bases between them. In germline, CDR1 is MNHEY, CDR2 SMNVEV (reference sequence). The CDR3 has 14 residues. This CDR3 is CASSLAGSSHGYTF. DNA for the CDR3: TGTGCCAGCAGTTTAGCAGGGTCCTCCCATGGCTACACCTTC.

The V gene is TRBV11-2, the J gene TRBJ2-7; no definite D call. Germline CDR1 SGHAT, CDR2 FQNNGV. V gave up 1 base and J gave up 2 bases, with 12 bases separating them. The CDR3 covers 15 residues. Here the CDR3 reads CASSLGLAVPYEQYF. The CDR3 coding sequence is TGTGCCAGCAGCTTAGGCTTAGCCGTCCCCTACGAGCAGTACTTC.

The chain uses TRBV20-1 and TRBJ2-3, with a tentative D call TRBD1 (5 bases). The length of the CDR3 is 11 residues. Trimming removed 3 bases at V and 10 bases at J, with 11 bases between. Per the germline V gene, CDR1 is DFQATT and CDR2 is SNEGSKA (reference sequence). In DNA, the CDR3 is TGCAGTGCTAGGGGGCGCCTCGCGCAGTATTTT. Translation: CSARGRLAQYF.

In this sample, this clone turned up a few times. The CDR3 loop is CASSRDRDRARAFF. CDR3 nucleotide sequence: TGCGCCAGCAGCCGCGACCGAGACAGGGCGCGGGCTTTCTTT. The rearrangement links TRBV4-1 to TRBJ1-1; 7 bases map to TRBD1. This CDR3 contains 14 residues. Germline lookup yields CDR1 MGHRA and CDR2 YSYEKL. V dropped 4 bases and J dropped 11; count of bases not matched to a gene: 13.

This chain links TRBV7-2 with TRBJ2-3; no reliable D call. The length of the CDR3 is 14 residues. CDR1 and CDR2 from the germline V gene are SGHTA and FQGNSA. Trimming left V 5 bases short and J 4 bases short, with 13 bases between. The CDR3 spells CASSLMPQSDTQYF. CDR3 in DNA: TGTGCCAGCAGCCTTATGCCCCAGTCAGATACGCAGTATTTT.

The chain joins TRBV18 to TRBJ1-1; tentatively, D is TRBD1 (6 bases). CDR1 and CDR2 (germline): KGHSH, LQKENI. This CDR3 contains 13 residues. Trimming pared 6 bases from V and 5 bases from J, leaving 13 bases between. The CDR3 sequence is CASSPGGQTEAFF. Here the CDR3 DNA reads TGTGCCAGCTCCCCGGGGGGCCAGACTGAAGCTTTCTTT. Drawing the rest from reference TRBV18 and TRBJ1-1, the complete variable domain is NAGVMQNPRHLVRRRGQEARLRCSPMKGHSHVYWYRQLPEEGLKFMVYLQKENIIDESGMPKERFSAEFPKEGPSILRIQQVVRGDSAAYFCASSPGGQTEAFFGQGTRLTVV.

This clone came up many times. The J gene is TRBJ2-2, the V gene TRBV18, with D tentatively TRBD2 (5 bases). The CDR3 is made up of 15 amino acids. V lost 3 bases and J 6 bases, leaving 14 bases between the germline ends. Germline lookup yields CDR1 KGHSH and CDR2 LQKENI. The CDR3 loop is CASSPTGMGSGELFF. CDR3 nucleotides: TGTGCCAGCTCACCCACGGGGATGGGATCCGGGGAGCTGTTTTTT.

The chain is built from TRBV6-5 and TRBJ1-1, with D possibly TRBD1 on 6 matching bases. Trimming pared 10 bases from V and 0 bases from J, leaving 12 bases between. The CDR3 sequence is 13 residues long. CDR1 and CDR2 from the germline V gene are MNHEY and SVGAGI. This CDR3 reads CAIDRYMNTEAFF. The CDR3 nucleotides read TGTGCCATCGACAGGTACATGAACACTGAAGCTTTCTTT.

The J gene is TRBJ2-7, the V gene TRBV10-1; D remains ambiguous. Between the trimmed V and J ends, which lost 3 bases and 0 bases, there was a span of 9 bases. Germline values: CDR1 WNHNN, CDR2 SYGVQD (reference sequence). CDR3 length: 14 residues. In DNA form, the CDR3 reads TGCGCCAGCAGTGAATCGCTAGGCTCCTACGAGCAGTACTTC. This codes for CASSESLGSYEQYF.

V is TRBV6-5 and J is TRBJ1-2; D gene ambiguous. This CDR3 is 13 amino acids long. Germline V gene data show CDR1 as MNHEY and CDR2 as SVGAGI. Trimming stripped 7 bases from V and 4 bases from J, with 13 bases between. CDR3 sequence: CASTGTVGYGYTF. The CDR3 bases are TGTGCCAGCACCGGCACGGTGGGCTATGGCTACACCTTC.

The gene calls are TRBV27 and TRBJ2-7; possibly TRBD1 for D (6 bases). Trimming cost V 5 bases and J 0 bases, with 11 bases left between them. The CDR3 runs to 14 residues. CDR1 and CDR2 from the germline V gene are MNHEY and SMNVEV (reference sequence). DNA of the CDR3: TGTGCCAGCAGTAAACAGGGAAGCTCCTACGAGCAGTACTTC. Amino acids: CASSKQGSSYEQYF.

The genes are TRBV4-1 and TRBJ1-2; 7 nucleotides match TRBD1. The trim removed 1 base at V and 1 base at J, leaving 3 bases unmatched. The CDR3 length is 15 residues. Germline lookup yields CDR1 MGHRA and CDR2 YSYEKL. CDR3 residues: CASSQGTGVNYGYTF. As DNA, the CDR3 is TGCGCCAGCAGCCAAGGGACAGGAGTTAACTATGGCTACACCTTC.

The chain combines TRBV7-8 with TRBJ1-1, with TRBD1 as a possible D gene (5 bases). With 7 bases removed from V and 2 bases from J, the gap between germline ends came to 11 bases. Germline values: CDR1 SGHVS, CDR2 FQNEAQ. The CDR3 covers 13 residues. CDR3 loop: CASTPGLNTEAFF. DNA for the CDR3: TGTGCCAGCACCCCGGGACTCAACACTGAAGCTTTCTTT. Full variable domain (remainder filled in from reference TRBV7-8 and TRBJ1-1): GAGVSQSPRYKVAKRGQDVALRCDPISGHVSLFWYQQALGQGPEFLTYFQNEAQLDKSGLPSDRFFAERPEGSVSTLKIQRTQQEDSAVYLCASTPGLNTEAFFGQGTRLTVV.

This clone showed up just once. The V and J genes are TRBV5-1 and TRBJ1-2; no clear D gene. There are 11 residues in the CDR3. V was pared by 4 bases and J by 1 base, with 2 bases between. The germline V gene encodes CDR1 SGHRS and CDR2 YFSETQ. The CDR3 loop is CASSGNYGYTF. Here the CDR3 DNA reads TGCGCCAGCAGCGGTAACTATGGCTACACCTTC.

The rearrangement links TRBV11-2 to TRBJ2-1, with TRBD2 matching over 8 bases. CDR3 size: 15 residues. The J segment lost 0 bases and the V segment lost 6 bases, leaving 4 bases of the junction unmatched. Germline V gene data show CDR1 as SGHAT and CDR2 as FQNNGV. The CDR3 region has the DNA TGTGCCAGCAGACAAGCGGGGGCCTCCTACAATGAGCAGTTCTTC. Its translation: CASRQAGASYNEQFF.

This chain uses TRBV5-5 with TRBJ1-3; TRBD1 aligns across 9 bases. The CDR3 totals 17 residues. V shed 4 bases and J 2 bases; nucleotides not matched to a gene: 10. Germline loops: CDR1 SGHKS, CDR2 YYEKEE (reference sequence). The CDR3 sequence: CASSPVQGTGPGNTIYF. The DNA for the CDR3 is TGTGCCAGCAGCCCGGTCCAAGGGACAGGGCCTGGAAACACCATATATTTT. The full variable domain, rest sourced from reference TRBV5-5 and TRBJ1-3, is DAGVTQSPTHLIKTRGQQVTLRCSPISGHKSVSWYQQVLGQGPQFIFQYYEKEERGRGNFPDRFSARQFPNYSSELNVNALLLGDSALYLCASSPVQGTGPGNTIYFGEGSWLTVV.

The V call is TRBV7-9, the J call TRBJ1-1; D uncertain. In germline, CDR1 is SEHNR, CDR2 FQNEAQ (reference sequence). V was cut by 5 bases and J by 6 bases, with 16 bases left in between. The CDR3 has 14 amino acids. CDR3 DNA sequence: TGTGCCAGCAGCCAAACTACCAAAGGCCCTGAAGCTTTCTTT. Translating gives CASSQTTKGPEAFF.

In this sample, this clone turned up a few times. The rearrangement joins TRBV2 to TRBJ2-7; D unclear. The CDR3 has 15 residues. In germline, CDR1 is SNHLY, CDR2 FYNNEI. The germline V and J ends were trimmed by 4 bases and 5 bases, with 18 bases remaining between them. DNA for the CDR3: TGTGCCAGCAGTGGGGCGTCTAAGGTGTACGACGAGCAGTACTTC. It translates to CASSGASKVYDEQYF.

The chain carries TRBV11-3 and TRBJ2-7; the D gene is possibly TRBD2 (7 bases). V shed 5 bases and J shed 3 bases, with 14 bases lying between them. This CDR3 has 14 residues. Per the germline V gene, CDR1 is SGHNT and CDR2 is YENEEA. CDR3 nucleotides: TGTGCCAGCAGCCCGGGGGGCGAGGACTACGAGCAGTACTTC. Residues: CASSPGGEDYEQYF.

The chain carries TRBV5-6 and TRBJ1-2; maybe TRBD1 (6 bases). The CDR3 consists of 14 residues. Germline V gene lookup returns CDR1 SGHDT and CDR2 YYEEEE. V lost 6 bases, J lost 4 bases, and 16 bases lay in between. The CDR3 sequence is CASTSSDSIYGYTF. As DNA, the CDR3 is TGTGCCAGCACCTCATCGGACAGTATCTATGGCTACACCTTC. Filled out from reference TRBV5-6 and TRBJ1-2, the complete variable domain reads DAGVTQSPTHLIKTRGQQVTLRCSPKSGHDTVSWYQQALGQGPQFIFQYYEEEERQRGNFPDRFSGHQFPNYSSELNVNALLLGDSALYLCASTSSDSIYGYTFGSGTRLTVV.

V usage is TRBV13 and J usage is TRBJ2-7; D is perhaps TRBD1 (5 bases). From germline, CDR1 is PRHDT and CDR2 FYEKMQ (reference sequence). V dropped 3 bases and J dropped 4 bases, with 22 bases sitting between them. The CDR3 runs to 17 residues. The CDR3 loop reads CASSFGALPLFSYEQYF. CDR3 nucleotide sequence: TGTGCCAGCAGCTTTGGGGCACTGCCACTCTTTAGTTACGAGCAGTACTTC.

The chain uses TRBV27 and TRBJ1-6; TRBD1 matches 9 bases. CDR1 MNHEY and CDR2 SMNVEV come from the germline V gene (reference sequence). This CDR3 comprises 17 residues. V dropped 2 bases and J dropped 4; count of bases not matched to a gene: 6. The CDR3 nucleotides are TGTGCCAGCAGTTTACGCATGGGACAGGGATATAATTCACCCCTCCACTTT. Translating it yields CASSLRMGQGYNSPLHF.

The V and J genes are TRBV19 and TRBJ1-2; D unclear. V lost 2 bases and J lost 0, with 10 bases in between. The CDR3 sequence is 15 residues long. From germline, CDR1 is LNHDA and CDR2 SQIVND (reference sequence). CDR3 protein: CASSIHSPTNYGYTF. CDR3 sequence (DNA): TGTGCCAGTAGTATACACAGCCCGACTAACTATGGCTACACCTTC.

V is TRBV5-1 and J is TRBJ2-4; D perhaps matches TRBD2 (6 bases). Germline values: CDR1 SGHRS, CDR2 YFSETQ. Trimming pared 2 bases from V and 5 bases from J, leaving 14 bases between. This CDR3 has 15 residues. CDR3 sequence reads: CASSFGPGTQNIQYF. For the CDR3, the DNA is TGCGCCAGCAGCTTTGGTCCCGGGACTCAAAACATTCAGTACTTC.

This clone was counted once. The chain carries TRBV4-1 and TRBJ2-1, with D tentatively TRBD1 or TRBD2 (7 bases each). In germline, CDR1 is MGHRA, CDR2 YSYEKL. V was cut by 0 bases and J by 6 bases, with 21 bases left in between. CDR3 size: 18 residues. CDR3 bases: TGCGCCAGCAGCCAAGAGGCAGGGGGGGGCCGGAGTCGCAATGAGCAGTTCTTC. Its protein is CASSQEAGGGRSRNEQFF.

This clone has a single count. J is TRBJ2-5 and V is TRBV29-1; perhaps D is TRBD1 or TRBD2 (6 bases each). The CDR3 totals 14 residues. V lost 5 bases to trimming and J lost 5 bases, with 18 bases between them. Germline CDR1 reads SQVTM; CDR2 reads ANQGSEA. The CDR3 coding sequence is TGCAGCGTTATCAGACAGGCGGGAACGGAGACCCAGTACTTC. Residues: CSVIRQAGTETQYF.

CDR3 sequence reads: CASSDLGSYTF. Here the CDR3 DNA reads TGTGCCAGCAGTGACCTGGGGTCCTACACCTTC. This chain links TRBV6-4 with TRBJ1-2; D not resolved. V shed 2 bases and J shed 10 bases, with 8 bases lying between them. The CDR3 sequence is 11 residues long. Germline-derived CDR1 and CDR2 are MRHNA and SNTAGT.

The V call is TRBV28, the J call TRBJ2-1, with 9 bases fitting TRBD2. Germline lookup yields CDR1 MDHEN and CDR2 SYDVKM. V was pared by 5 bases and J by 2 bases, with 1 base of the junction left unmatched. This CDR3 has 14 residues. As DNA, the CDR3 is TGTGCCAGCAGTAGCGGGAGGACCTACAATGAGCAGTTCTTC. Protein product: CASSSGRTYNEQFF.

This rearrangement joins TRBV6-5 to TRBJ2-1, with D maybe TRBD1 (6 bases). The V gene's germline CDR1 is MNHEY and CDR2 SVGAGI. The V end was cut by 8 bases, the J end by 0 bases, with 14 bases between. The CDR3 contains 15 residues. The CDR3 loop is CASRYRVSSYNEQFF. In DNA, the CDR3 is TGTGCCAGCCGCTACAGGGTATCCTCCTACAATGAGCAGTTCTTC.

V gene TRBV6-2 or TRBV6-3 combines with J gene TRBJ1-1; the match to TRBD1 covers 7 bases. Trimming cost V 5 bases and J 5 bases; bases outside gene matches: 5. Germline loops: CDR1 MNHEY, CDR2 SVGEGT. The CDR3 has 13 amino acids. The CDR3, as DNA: TGTGCCAGCAGTCAACAGGGGTTGACTGAAGCTTTCTTT. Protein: CASSQQGLTEAFF.

The CDR3 is CASSLRVGETQYF. Written as DNA, the CDR3 is TGTGCCAGCAGTTTAAGGGTAGGCGAGACCCAGTACTTC. The chain carries TRBV12-3 or TRBV12-4 and TRBJ2-5; no clear D. Trimming removed 2 bases at V and 5 bases at J, with 9 bases between. The CDR3 runs 13 residues.

Written as DNA, the CDR3 is TGTGCCAGTAGTATAGGGGCTAGCGGGTTCTACGAGCAGTACTTC. This encodes CASSIGASGFYEQYF. V usage is TRBV19 and J usage is TRBJ2-7; TRBD2 agrees at 8 bases. V lost 1 base and J lost 3; bases outside the gene matches: 5. This CDR3 has 15 residues. Germline CDR1 and CDR2: LNHDA and SQIVND (reference sequence). The complete variable domain, with remaining parts taken from reference TRBV19 and TRBJ2-7, reads DGGITQSPKYLFRKEGQNVTLSCEQNLNHDAMYWYRQDPGQGLRLIYYSQIVNDFQKGDIAEGYSVSREKKESFPLTVTSAQKNPTAFYLCASSIGASGFYEQYFGPGTRLTVT.